This TCR beta chain was documented in a study of cytomegalovirus exposure and HLA in healthy donors. Findings and caveats of the study: It was only CMV serostatus that was available as immune exposure information. Sequencing probably produced one cluster of sequence variants that were highly shared.

The ends lost 5 bases at V and 10 bases at J; junction bases unmatched: 4. Per germline, CDR1 SGHTA and CDR2 FQGTGA. This CDR3 comprises 12 residues. The PCR made use of 60 Vbeta and 13 Jbeta primers. TCRdb keeps only in-frame clones here, not all; method: immunoSEQ multiplex PCR. The data contain about 98,000 clones, under 75% of them seen just once; the ten biggest clones take up 2% to 2.5%. Comment on this clone: Its specificity is not known.

The genes are TRBV7-3 and TRBJ2-1; 8 bases match TRBD2. Sequencing input: PBMCs. The source of this sequence is a man aged 45-65 years in good health and CMV-seronegative. CDR3 protein: CASSTTSVEQFF. CDR3 nucleotide sequence: TGTGCCAGCAGCACGACTAGCGTAGAGCAGTTCTTC.